There are a few counts of the clone carrying this T cell receptor beta chain. The target antigen is unknown. Via MiXCR, TCRdb re-called the 5' RACE reads, giving one row per CDR3 protein. The sample carries 180,000 or so distinct CDR3 sequences, 9.5% to 13% recorded once. These data come from a study of T-cell memory formation after mild COVID-19. Regarding the study as a whole: Among contracting clones, CD4+ were mainly CM/EM and CD8+ enriched in EMRA. Prior to infection, memory already included some responding clones, suggesting cross-reactive memory joined.

The sample was PBMCs or a T cell subset sorted from them (not recorded which). The receptor comes from a young man who had mild COVID-19 (a few samples of this study predate the infection). Cell type and time point are not known.

The CDR3 is CASNPSGTDTQYF. The CDR3 bases are TGTGCCAGCAACCCTAGCGGCACAGATACGCAGTATTTT. The rearrangement uses TRBV28 and TRBJ2-3; TRBD2 might be the D (6 bases). This CDR3 is built from 13 residues. The germline V and J ends were trimmed by 7 bases and 1 base, with 9 bases remaining between them. Germline V CDR1 and CDR2: MDHEN, SYDVKM.